These 30 T cell receptor beta chains came from one sample sequenced in a study of T cells after yellow fever vaccination. TCRdb passed the 5' RACE reads through MiXCR, listing each CDR3 protein once. The sample lists about 630,000 distinct CDR3 sequences, 12% occurring once. The sample in question was PBMCs, obtained on the day of the yellow fever booster vaccination. These receptors originate from a man aged 30-40 years who received the YFV17D yellow fever vaccine.

This rearrangement joins TRBV29-1 to TRBJ1-1; D not resolved. Trimming cost V 0 bases and J 6 bases, with 17 bases left between them. CDR1 and CDR2 (germline): SQVTM, ANQGSEA. The CDR3 is 15 amino acids. CDR3 loop: CSVEDLDPTAAEAFF. The CDR3 bases are TGCAGCGTTGAAGACCTAGACCCTACCGCCGCTGAAGCTTTCTTT.

This chain links TRBV5-1 with TRBJ1-5; 7 nucleotides agree with TRBD1. The CDR3 contains 15 residues. V trimming: 0 bases; J trimming: 3 bases; junction bases outside the gene matches: 3. Germline CDR1 and CDR2: SGHRS and YFSETQ. The DNA of the CDR3 is TGCGCCAGCAGCTTGGATGGACAGGTCAATCAGCCCCAGCATTTT. Its translation: CASSLDGQVNQPQHF.

This clonotype was observed a few times. The chain employs TRBV20-1 and TRBJ2-1; 14 bases map to TRBD2. The germline V gene has CDR1 DFQATT and CDR2 SNEGSKA (reference sequence). Trimming at V came to 0 bases and at J to 8 bases, leaving 12 bases not matched to a gene. The CDR3 is 18 residues long. CDR3 sequence: CSARDLRLGTSGRHEQFF. The DNA for the CDR3 is TGCAGTGCTAGAGATCTTAGGTTGGGGACTAGCGGGAGACATGAGCAGTTCTTC.

This clonotype was recorded only once. The chain recombines TRBV20-1 with TRBJ2-3; 10 bases line up with TRBD1. Trimming cost V 5 bases and J 2 bases; bases outside gene matches: 4. The CDR3 totals 14 residues. The germline gives CDR1 DFQATT, CDR2 SNEGSKA (reference sequence). The CDR3 region is CSAPGQGHTDTQYF. The CDR3 nucleotides read TGCAGTGCTCCGGGACAGGGGCACACAGATACGCAGTATTTT.

The chain recombines TRBV25-1 with TRBJ2-7; D is unclear. V lost 7 bases and J lost 5, with 18 bases in between. Germline values: CDR1 MGHDK, CDR2 SYGVNS. CDR3 size: 14 residues. The DNA for the CDR3 is TGTGCCAGCATTTGCGCCTGGTCTTACCACGAGCAGTACTTC. This encodes CASICAWSYHEQYF.

Note on this clonotype: The germline gene is not matched at one end of the junction; a read error may be the cause. The gene calls are TRBV20-1 and TRBJ2-1; 10 positions agree with TRBD2. The CDR3 runs to 18 residues. The germline V gene has CDR1 DFQATT and CDR2 SNEGSKA (reference sequence). The chain's CDR3 is CCAREYRITSGNYNEQFF. CDR3 coding DNA: TGCTGTGCTAGAGAATACAGAATCACTAGCGGGAACTACAATGAGCAGTTCTTC.

This clonotype was seen a few times. The chain has TRBV12-3 or TRBV12-4 and TRBJ2-5, with D perhaps TRBD2 (5 bases). This CDR3 is built from 13 residues. The germline V and J ends were trimmed by 7 bases and 5 bases, with 14 bases remaining between them. The CDR3 nucleotides are TGTGCCAGCACCAACAACGGCGGGGAGACCCAGTACTTC. It is translated as CASTNNGGETQYF.

The sample holds a few counts of this clonotype. The J gene is TRBJ1-2, the V gene TRBV4-3; no clear D. CDR3 size: 15 residues. The V end lost 1 base, the J end lost 6 bases, and 15 bases lay between the germline ends. Germline V CDR1 and CDR2: LGHNA, YSLEER. The CDR3 DNA sequence: TGCGCCAGCAGCCAAGGGGTCTTGGGTGCCGATGGCTACACCTTC. Protein sequence: CASSQGVLGADGYTF.

This clonotype was seen only a few times. V gene TRBV5-1 combines with J gene TRBJ1-5; 7 nucleotides align to TRBD1. CDR3 length: 15 residues. In germline, CDR1 is SGHRS, CDR2 YFSETQ. Trimming removed 3 bases from V and 3 bases from J; junction bases left unmatched: 6. DNA for the CDR3: TGCGCCAGCAGCTACGAGACAGGGTTCAATCAGCCCCAGCATTTT. Amino acid sequence: CASSYETGFNQPQHF.

The chain employs TRBV30 and TRBJ1-1; unclear D gene. The CDR3 covers 11 residues. The germline V and J ends were trimmed by 1 base and 4 bases, with 4 bases remaining between them. The germline gives CDR1 GTSNPN, CDR2 SVGIG (reference sequence). DNA for the CDR3: TGTGCCTGGAGTGAGGTCACTGAAGCTTTCTTT. The encoded protein is CAWSEVTEAFF.

The chain joins TRBV29-1 to TRBJ2-3; TRBD2 matches 7 bases. The J segment lost 2 bases and the V segment lost 1 base, leaving 3 bases of the junction unmatched. Germline V CDR1 and CDR2: SQVTM, ANQGSEA. This CDR3 contains 14 residues. The CDR3 DNA follows: TGCAGCGTTGAAGGGCTAGCGGTCACAGATACGCAGTATTTT. It yields the protein CSVEGLAVTDTQYF.

This rearrangement joins TRBV7-2 to TRBJ2-4; D call uncertain. This CDR3 spans 14 amino acids. The V gene's germline CDR1 is SGHTA and CDR2 FQGNSA. The V end lost 1 base, the J end lost 8 bases, and 12 bases lay between the germline ends. The CDR3 nucleotides read TGTGCCAGCAGCTTAGTTGACCCTGGGTACATTCAGTACTTC. This encodes CASSLVDPGYIQYF. The full variable domain, its missing parts supplied by reference TRBV7-2 and TRBJ2-4, is GAGVSQSPSNKVTEKGKDVELRCDPISGHTALYWYRQSLGQGLEFLIYFQGNSAPDKSGLPSDRFSAERTGGSVSTLTIQRTQQEDSAVYLCASSLVDPGYIQYFGAGTRLSVL.

The chain combines TRBV10-3 with TRBJ2-3; 9 bases agree with TRBD1. The length of the CDR3 is 15 residues. V was clipped by 5 bases and J by 4 bases; unmatched bases: 7. Germline values: CDR1 ENHRY, CDR2 SYGVKD. The CDR3 loop reads CAISRDRVLPDTQYF. DNA for the CDR3: TGTGCCATCAGTCGGGACAGGGTGTTGCCAGATACGCAGTATTTT.

The chain recombines TRBV7-2 with TRBJ2-1; 11 nucleotides match TRBD2. Per germline, CDR1 SGHTA and CDR2 FQGNSA. There are 14 residues in the CDR3. Trimming cost V 3 bases and J 14 bases; bases outside gene matches: 9. For the CDR3, the DNA is TGTGCCAGCAGCTTTAGAGAACTAGCGGGAGAGGAGTTCTTC. This codes for CASSFRELAGEEFF.

The chain recombines TRBV20-1 with TRBJ2-7; 7 positions agree with TRBD2. In germline, CDR1 is DFQATT, CDR2 SNEGSKA (reference sequence). The ends lost 5 bases at V and 2 bases at J; junction bases unmatched: 9. The CDR3 is 14 amino acids. The CDR3 sequence: CSACLASGPYEQYF. In nucleotides, the CDR3 is TGCAGTGCTTGTCTTGCTAGCGGCCCCTACGAGCAGTACTTC.

This clonotype came up a few times. The chain recombines TRBV12-3 or TRBV12-4 with TRBJ2-7; D may be TRBD2 (5 bases). The V and J ends lost 3 bases and 7 bases respectively, with 25 bases between them. This CDR3 has 17 amino acids. CDR3 coding DNA: TGTGCCAGCAGTTTGCATCCCGCGGCCGGGGTCGGATTAGAGCAGTACTTC. Translation gives CASSLHPAAGVGLEQYF.

The table lists this clonotype with many counts. The V call is TRBV20-1, the J call TRBJ2-5, with D tentatively TRBD1 (6 bases). Deletions cut 7 bases from V and 7 bases from J, with 16 bases between. The CDR3 is 12 amino acids. Germline CDR1 and CDR2: DFQATT and SNEGSKA (reference sequence). The CDR3 spells CSGRGTSGTQYF. The CDR3 coding sequence is TGCAGTGGCAGGGGCACCTCAGGGACCCAGTACTTC.

This clonotype occurred a few times. This chain uses TRBV4-3 with TRBJ1-5, with no clear D. Trimming took 0 bases from V and 2 from J, leaving 5 bases between them. CDR1 and CDR2 from the germline V gene are LGHNA and YSLEER. CDR3 length: 14 amino acids. The CDR3 coding sequence is TGCGCCAGCAGCCAAGAGGTGGGCAATCAGCCCCAGCATTTT. This sequence encodes CASSQEVGNQPQHF.

This clonotype was counted between two and nine times. The rearrangement joins TRBV12-3 or TRBV12-4 to TRBJ2-7, with TRBD1 matching 10 bases. This CDR3 has 15 residues. The junction had 13 bases not matched to a gene; V was cut back by 7 bases and J by 7 bases. The CDR3 DNA follows: TGTGCCAGCACCCTACACCGGGACAGGGGCACAGAGCAGTACTTC. Protein sequence: CASTLHRDRGTEQYF.

This clonotype has just a few counts. The chain is built from TRBV12-3 or TRBV12-4 and TRBJ1-5; tentative D call: TRBD1 (6 bases). The CDR3 has 13 amino acids. With 8 bases removed from V and 7 bases from J, the gap between germline ends came to 15 bases. In DNA form, the CDR3 reads TGTGCCAGCGGGGGGGGCAGGGGACAGCCCCAGCATTTT. Translated, it gives CASGGGRGQPQHF.

This clonotype showed up just a few times. The chain links TRBV20-1 to TRBJ2-2, with 10 bases fitting TRBD2. J lost 5 bases, V lost 6 bases, and 9 bases had no gene match. Germline V gene data show CDR1 as DFQATT and CDR2 as SNEGSKA (reference sequence). The CDR3 covers 15 residues. The CDR3 region is CSAYASGSTTGELFF. The CDR3 DNA follows: TGCAGTGCGTACGCTAGCGGGAGTACAACCGGGGAGCTGTTTTTT.

This clonotype was seen only a few times. The CDR3 region has the DNA TGCGCCAGCAGCCCGGGGACGCCAACCTACGAGCAGTACTTC. It is translated as CASSPGTPTYEQYF. The genes are TRBV5-1 and TRBJ2-7; D may correspond to TRBD1 or TRBD2 (5 bases each). The CDR3 has 14 amino acids. V was cut by 4 bases and J by 2 bases, with 13 bases left in between. The germline CDR1 and CDR2 sequences are SGHRS and YFSETQ.

The V gene is TRBV6-5, the J gene TRBJ1-2, with D possibly matching TRBD1 (6 bases). Germline loops: CDR1 MNHEY, CDR2 SVGAGI. The length of the CDR3 is 14 residues. The V and J ends lost 0 bases and 6 bases respectively, with 11 bases between them. The CDR3 here is CASSYSSRQDGYTF. DNA for the CDR3: TGTGCCAGCAGTTACTCATCGCGACAGGATGGCTACACCTTC.

This clonotype occurred a few times. The chain recombines TRBV10-3 with TRBJ1-1, with TRBD1 matching over 10 bases. This CDR3 region has 12 residues. Germline V CDR1 and CDR2: ENHRY, SYGVKD. V was pared by 2 bases and J by 10 bases, with 1 base of the junction left unmatched. CDR3 sequence reads: CAISERDRGAFF. The CDR3 DNA follows: TGTGCCATCAGTGAGAGGGACAGGGGAGCTTTCTTT.

This clonotype has just a few counts. This chain uses TRBV20-1 with TRBJ2-4; D not resolved. This CDR3 has 13 amino acids. Germline values: CDR1 DFQATT, CDR2 SNEGSKA (reference sequence). The CDR3 protein is CSSIYLAKNIQYF. The CDR3 DNA reads TGCAGCTCCATTTATCTGGCCAAAAACATTCAGTACTTC.

This clonotype came up a few times. V is TRBV5-1 and J is TRBJ2-5; TRBD1 aligns across 10 bases. The length of the CDR3 is 14 residues. V shed 0 bases, J shed 6 bases, and the junction held 2 bases outside the gene matches. Germline V lookup: CDR1 SGHRS, CDR2 YFSETQ. The CDR3 DNA reads as TGCGCCAGCAGCTTGGGGGACAGGGGACAGACCCAGTACTTC. Translated, it gives CASSLGDRGQTQYF.

V is TRBV20-1 and J is TRBJ1-1; D remains unclear. Germline CDR1 and CDR2: DFQATT and SNEGSKA (reference sequence). Trimming removed 4 bases from V and 10 bases from J, with 13 bases in between. The CDR3 is made up of 11 amino acids. The CDR3 bases are TGCAGTGCTACGATCCTAGCGGGAGCTTTCTTT. It translates to CSATILAGAFF.

The chain couples TRBV12-5 to TRBJ2-4; D is unresolved. Trimming stripped 3 bases from V and 0 bases from J, with 9 bases between. Germline CDR1 is LGHNT and CDR2 is FRNRAP. The CDR3 contains 15 residues. This CDR3 is CASGFKVLAKNIQYF. The DNA of the CDR3 is TGTGCTAGTGGTTTTAAAGTACTAGCCAAAAACATTCAGTACTTC.

The chain couples TRBV28 to TRBJ2-2; TRBD2 might be the D (5 bases). Trimming cost V 1 base and J 6 bases, with 9 bases left between them. The CDR3 runs 14 residues. CDR1 is MDHEN and CDR2 is SYDVKM in the germline V gene. The CDR3 bases are TGTGCCAGCAGTTTATACGCGGGCTCCGGGGAGCTGTTTTTT. As protein: CASSLYAGSGELFF.

In its sample, this clonotype was seen a few times. V is TRBV5-1 and J is TRBJ2-7; the match to TRBD1 covers 9 bases. This CDR3 spans 14 amino acids. CDR1 is SGHRS, CDR2 YFSETQ, per germline. V was pared by 3 bases and J by 5 bases, with 6 bases of the junction left unmatched. The CDR3 nucleotides are TGCGCCAGCAGCTCCGCAACAGGGGGCCACGAGCAGTACTTC. Amino acids: CASSSATGGHEQYF.